Below, one TCR beta chain is given with its context. The data were obtained in a study of T-cell reconstitution after alpha-beta-depleted transplantation in children. Unique molecular identifiers were used to barcode this TCRbeta library. Using its own MiXCR run on the PCR reads, TCRdb lists one record per CDR3 protein. Here the sample spans hundreds of thousands of distinct CDR3 sequences, over 9.5% being singletons. The TCR was taken from a child aged 2 to 15 with inherited bone marrow failure, due to receive a stem cell transplant. Sequencing used PBMCs, obtained before TCRalphabeta/CD19-depleted stem cell transplant.

CDR3 DNA sequence: TGTGCCAGCAGCCAAGCCCCACTCGACAGGGAGATGAACACTGAAGCTTTCTTT. This encodes CASSQAPLDREMNTEAFF. This sequence joins TRBV3-1 and TRBJ1-1, with 7 bases lining up with TRBD1. The CDR3 loop spans 18 amino acids. Germline-derived CDR1 and CDR2 are LGHDT and YNNKEL (reference sequence). J lost 0 bases, V lost 1 base, and 11 bases had no gene match.